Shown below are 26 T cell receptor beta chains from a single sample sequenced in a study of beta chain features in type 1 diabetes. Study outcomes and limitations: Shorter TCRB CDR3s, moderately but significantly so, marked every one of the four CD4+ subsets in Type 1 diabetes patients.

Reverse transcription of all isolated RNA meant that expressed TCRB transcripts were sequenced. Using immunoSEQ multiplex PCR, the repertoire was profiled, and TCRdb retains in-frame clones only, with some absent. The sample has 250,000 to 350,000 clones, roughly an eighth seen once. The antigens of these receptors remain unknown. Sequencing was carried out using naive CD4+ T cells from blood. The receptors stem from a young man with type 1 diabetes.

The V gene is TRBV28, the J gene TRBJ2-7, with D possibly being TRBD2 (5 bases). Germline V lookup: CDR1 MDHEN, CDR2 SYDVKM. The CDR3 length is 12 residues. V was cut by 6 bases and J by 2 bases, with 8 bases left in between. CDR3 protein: CASREAPYEQYF. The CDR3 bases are TGTGCCAGCAGGGAGGCCCCCTACGAGCAGTACTTC.

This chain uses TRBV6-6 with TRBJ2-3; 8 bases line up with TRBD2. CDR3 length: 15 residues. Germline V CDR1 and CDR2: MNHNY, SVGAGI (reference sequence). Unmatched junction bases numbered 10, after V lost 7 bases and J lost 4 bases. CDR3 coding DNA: TGTGCCAGCACCACCGGGACTAGGGGTCCAGATACGCAGTATTTT. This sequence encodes CASTTGTRGPDTQYF.

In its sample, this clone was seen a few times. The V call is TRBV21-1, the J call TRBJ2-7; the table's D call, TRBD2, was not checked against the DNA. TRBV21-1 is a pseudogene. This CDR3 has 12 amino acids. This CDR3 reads CASSTPGLEQYF. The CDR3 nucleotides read TGTGCCAGCAGCACACCGGGACTAGAGCAGTACTTC.

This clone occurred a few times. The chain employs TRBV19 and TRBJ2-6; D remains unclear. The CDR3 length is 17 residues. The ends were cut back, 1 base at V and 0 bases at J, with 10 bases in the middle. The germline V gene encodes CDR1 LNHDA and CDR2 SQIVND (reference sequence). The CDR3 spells CASSIGPSSSGANVLTF. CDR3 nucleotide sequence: TGTGCCAGTAGTATAGGCCCGTCCAGCTCTGGGGCCAACGTCCTGACTTTC. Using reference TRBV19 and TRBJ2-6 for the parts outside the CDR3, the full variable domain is DGGITQSPKYLFRKEGQNVTLSCEQNLNHDAMYWYRQDPGQGLRLIYYSQIVNDFQKGDIAEGYSVSREKKESFPLTVTSAQKNPTAFYLCASSIGPSSSGANVLTFGAGSRLTVL.

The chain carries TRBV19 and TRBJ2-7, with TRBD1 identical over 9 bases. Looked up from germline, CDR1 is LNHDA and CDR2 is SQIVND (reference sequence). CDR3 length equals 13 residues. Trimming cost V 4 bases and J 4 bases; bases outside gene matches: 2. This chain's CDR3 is CASSRDREYEQYF. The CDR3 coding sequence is TGTGCCAGTAGTAGGGACAGGGAGTACGAGCAGTACTTC.

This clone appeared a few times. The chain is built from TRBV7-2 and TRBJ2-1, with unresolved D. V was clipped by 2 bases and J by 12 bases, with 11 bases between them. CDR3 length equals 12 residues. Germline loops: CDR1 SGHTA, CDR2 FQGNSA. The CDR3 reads CASSLISSRQFF. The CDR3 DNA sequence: TGTGCCAGCAGCTTAATCTCTAGTAGGCAGTTCTTC.

For the CDR3, the DNA is TGTGCCAGTACGAGAGGTGGAAACACCATATATTTT. Its protein product is CASTRGGNTIYF. This rearrangement joins TRBV27 to TRBJ1-3, with D hard to call. Germline V gives CDR1 MNHEY, CDR2 SMNVEV (reference sequence). Trimming stripped 9 bases from V and 3 bases from J, with 9 bases between. This CDR3 region has 12 residues.

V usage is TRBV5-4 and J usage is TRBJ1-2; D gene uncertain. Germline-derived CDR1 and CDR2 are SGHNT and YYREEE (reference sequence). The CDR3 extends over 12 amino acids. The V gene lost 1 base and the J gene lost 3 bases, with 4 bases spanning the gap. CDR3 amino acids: CASSLTDYGYTF. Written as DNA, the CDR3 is TGTGCCAGCAGCTTGACAGACTATGGCTACACCTTC.

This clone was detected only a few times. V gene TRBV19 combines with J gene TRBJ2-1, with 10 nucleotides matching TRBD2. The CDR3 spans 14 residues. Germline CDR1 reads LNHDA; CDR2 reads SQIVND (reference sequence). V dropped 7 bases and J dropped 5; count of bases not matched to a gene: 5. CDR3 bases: TGTGCCAGTAATAAGCGGGAGGGAAACAATGAGCAGTTCTTC. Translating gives CASNKREGNNEQFF.

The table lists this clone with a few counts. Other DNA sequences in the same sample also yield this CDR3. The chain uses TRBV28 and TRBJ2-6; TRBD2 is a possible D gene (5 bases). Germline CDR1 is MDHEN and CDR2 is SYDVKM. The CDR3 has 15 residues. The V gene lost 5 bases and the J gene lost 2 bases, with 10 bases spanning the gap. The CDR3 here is CASSPGSAGANVLTF. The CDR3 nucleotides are TGTGCCAGCAGTCCTGGGAGCGCTGGGGCCAACGTCCTGACTTTC.

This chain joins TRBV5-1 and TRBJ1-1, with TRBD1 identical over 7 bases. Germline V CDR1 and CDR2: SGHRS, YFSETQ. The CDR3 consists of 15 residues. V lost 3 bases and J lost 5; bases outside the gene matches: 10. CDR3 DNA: TGCGCCAGCAGCTGGGCCCTAGACAGGGTTACTGAAGCTTTCTTT. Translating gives CASSWALDRVTEAFF.

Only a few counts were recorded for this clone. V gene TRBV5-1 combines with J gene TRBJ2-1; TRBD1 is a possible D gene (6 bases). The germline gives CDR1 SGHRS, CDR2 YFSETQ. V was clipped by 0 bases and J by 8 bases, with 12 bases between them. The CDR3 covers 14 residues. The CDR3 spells CASSLAQGSDEQFF. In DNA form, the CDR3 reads TGCGCCAGCAGCTTGGCACAGGGCTCCGATGAGCAGTTCTTC.

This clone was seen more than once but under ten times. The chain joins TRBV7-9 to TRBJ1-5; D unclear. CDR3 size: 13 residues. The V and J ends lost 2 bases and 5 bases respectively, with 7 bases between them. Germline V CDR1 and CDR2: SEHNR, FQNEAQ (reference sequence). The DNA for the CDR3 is TGTGCCAGCAGCTTACTAGGTTATCAGCCCCAGCATTTT. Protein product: CASSLLGYQPQHF.

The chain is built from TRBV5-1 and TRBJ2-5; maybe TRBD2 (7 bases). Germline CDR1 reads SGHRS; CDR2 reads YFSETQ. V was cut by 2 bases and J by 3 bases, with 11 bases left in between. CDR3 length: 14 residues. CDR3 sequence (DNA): TGCGCCAGCAGCTTTCAGGGGAGGGAAGAGACCCAGTACTTC. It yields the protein CASSFQGREETQYF.

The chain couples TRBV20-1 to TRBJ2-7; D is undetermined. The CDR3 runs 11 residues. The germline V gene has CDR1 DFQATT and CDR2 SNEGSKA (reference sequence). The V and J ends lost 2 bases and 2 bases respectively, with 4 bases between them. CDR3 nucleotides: TGCAGTGCTAGATCGGCCTACGAGCAGTACTTC. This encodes CSARSAYEQYF.

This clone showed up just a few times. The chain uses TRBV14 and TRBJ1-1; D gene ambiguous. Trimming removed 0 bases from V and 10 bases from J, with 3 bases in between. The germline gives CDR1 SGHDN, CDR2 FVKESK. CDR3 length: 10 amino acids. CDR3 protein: CASSQDRAFF. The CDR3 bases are TGTGCCAGCAGCCAAGATCGAGCTTTCTTT.

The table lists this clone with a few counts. The CDR3 sequence: CASSAQGRAGTEAFF. For the CDR3, the DNA is TGTGCCAGCAGCGCCCAGGGGCGCGCGGGCACTGAAGCTTTCTTT. This rearrangement joins TRBV9 to TRBJ1-1; TRBD1 is a possible D gene (6 bases). Germline loops: CDR1 SGDLS, CDR2 YYNGEE. V lost 3 bases, J lost 4 bases, and 16 bases lay in between. CDR3 length: 15 residues. Supplemented by reference TRBV9 and TRBJ1-1, the full variable domain reads DSGVTQTPKHLITATGQRVTLRCSPRSGDLSVYWYQQSLDQGLQFLIQYYNGEERAKGNILERFSAQQFPDLHSELNLSSLELGDSALYFCASSAQGRAGTEAFFGQGTRLTVV.

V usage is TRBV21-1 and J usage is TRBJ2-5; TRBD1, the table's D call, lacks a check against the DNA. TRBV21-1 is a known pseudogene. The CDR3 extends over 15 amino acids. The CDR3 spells CASSKRPPSGETQYF. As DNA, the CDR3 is TGTGCCAGCAGCAAAAGGCCGCCCTCAGGGGAGACCCAGTACTTC.

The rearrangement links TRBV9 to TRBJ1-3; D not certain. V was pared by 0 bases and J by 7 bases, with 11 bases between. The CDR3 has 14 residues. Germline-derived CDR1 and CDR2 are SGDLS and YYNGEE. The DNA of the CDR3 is TGTGCCAGCAGCGTAGCTCCCCCTTCGAACACCATATATTTT. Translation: CASSVAPPSNTIYF.

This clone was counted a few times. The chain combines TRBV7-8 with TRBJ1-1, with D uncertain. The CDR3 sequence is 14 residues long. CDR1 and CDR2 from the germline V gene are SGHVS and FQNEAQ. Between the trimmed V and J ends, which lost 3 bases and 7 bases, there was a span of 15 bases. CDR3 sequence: CASSLRQESGEAFF. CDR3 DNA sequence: TGTGCCAGCAGCTTGCGCCAAGAAAGTGGTGAAGCTTTCTTT.

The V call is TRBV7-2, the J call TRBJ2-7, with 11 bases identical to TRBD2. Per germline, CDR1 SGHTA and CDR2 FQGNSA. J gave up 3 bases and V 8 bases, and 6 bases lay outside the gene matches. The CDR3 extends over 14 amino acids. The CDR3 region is CASGVTSGVYEQYF. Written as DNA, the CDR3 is TGTGCCAGCGGCGTGACTAGCGGGGTCTACGAGCAGTACTTC.

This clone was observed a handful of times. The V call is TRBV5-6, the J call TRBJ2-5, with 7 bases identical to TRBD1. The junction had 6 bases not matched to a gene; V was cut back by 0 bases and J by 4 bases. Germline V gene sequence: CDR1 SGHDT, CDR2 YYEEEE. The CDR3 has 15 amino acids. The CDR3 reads CASSLVQGSLETQYF. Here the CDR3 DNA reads TGTGCCAGCAGCTTGGTACAGGGGAGTCTAGAGACCCAGTACTTC.

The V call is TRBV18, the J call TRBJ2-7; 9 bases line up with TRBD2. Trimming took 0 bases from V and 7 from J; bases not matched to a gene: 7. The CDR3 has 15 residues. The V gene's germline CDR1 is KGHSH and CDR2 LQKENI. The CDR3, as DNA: TGTGCCAGCTCACCACCGATAGCGGGAGTTCGTGAGCAGTACTTC. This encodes CASSPPIAGVREQYF.

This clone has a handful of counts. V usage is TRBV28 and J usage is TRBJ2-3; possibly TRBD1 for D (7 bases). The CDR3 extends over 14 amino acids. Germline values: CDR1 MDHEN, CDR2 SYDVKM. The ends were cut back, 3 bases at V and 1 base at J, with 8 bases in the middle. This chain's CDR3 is CASSFRGGTDTQYF. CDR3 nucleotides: TGTGCCAGCAGTTTCAGGGGGGGCACAGATACGCAGTATTTT.

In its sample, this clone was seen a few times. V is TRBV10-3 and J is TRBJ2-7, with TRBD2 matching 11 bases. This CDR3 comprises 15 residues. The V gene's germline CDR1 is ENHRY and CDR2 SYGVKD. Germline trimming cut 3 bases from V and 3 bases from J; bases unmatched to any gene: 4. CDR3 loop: CAISESGLAVYEQYF. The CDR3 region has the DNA TGTGCCATCAGTGAATCGGGACTAGCGGTCTACGAGCAGTACTTC.

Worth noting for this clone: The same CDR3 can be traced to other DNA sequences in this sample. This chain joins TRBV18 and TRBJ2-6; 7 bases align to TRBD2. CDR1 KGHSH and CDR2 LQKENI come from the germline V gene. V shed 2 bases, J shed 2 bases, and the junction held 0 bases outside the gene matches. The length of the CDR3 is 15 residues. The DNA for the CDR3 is TGTGCCAGCTCACCAGGGGGGGCTGGGGCCAACGTCCTGACTTTC. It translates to CASSPGGAGANVLTF.